This T cell receptor (beta chain) was found in a study of molecular identifiers for immune sequencing clone quantification. This clonotype has ten or more counts. No antigen is known for it. Trimming left V 0 bases short and J 5 bases short, with 11 bases between. This CDR3 contains 15 residues. Germline V CDR1 and CDR2: LGHNA, YSLEER. Broader study findings: Clones that had above 20 RNA copies took up over 98% of effector molecules but under 1% in naive cells.

Naive CD8 T cells were picked out by sorting for CD8+CD4-CCR7+CD45RA+. Bulk TCR libraries were made with methods that had been previously described and with listed TCR primers. TCRdb called the PCR reads again in MiXCR, with one record for every CDR3 protein. The sample has over 600,000 distinct CDR3 sequences; approximately 20% are singletons. This sequence joins TRBV4-3 and TRBJ1-5; D perhaps matches TRBD1 (5 bases). The specimen was naive CD8+ T cells from blood, with Jurkat cell RNA spiked in. Stated subset: FACS-sorted CD8+CD4-CCR7+CD45RA+ naive T cells. This sequence originates from a human donor in good health. Some libraries in this study had Jurkat cell RNA spiked in. The CDR3 nucleotides are TGCGCCAGCAGCCAAGATAGAGGGGTTTATCAGCCCCAGCATTTT. This translates into CASSQDRGVYQPQHF.